The clone carrying this TCR beta chain showed up many times. Antigen specificity is unknown. One entry per CDR3 protein, called by TCRdb with MiXCR from the RT-PCR reads. The sample has about 520,000 distinct CDR3 sequences, approximately 7.8% seen once. CDR1 and CDR2 (germline): SQVTM, ANQGSEA. This CDR3 spans 12 amino acids. Trimming left V 1 base short and J 4 bases short, with 7 bases between. These data originate in a study of response to subunit inactivated influenza vaccine. Study conclusions and caveats: There was a suggestion from the authors that each seasonal influenza vaccination recruits few new T cells.

The sample here was PBMCs from blood, taken less than 30 months after vaccination. This TCR derives from a man aged 45 to 75 who received an inactivated influenza vaccine. This chain uses TRBV29-1 with TRBJ1-1; D is perhaps TRBD1 (6 bases). The CDR3 DNA reads as TGCAGCGTTGAAGTGGGGGCCACTGAAGCTTTCTTT. Translated, it gives CSVEVGATEAFF.